Following are 5 T cell receptor beta chains from one sample sequenced in a study of cytomegalovirus exposure and HLA in healthy donors. This PCR relied on a set of 60 Vbeta primers and 13 Jbeta primers. Here immunoSEQ multiplex PCR was the method, and the copy in TCRdb shows in-frame clones only, minus some. This sample yields about 120,000 clones, of which over 65% are seen a single time; around a tenth belongs to the top ten. Material for sequencing was PBMCs. The source of these receptors is a woman aged 50 to 65 in good health and CMV-seropositive.

The chain has TRBV6-1 and TRBJ2-1; D gene uncertain. V was pared by 0 bases and J by 15 bases, with 18 bases between. The CDR3 runs 14 residues. Germline V CDR1 and CDR2: MNHNS, SASEGT. The CDR3 coding sequence is TGTGCCAGCAGTGAAGCGCGGAACCGACTCGGCGGGTTCTTC. It translates to CASSEARNRLGGFF.

The chain employs TRBV29-1 and TRBJ2-5, with D maybe TRBD2 (6 bases). Per the germline V gene, CDR1 is SQVTM and CDR2 is ANQGSEA. V was cut by 7 bases and J by 1 base, with 13 bases left in between. The CDR3 extends over 13 amino acids. CDR3 nucleotide sequence: TGCAGCGCTAAGCGGGCCTCCCAAGAGACCCAGTACTTC. It is translated as CSAKRASQETQYF.

The chain is built from TRBV10-2 and TRBJ1-5; D possibly corresponds to TRBD1 (6 bases). The germline V and J ends were trimmed by 7 bases and 0 bases, with 7 bases remaining between them. The CDR3 consists of 13 residues. In germline, CDR1 is WSHSY, CDR2 SAAADI. CDR3 amino acids: CASTGVSNQPQHF. CDR3 bases: TGCGCCAGCACAGGGGTTAGCAATCAGCCCCAGCATTTT.

This rearrangement joins TRBV29-1 to TRBJ2-1; 8 nucleotides align to TRBD1. Germline CDR1 reads SQVTM; CDR2 reads ANQGSEA. Trimming removed 0 bases from V and 9 bases from J; junction bases left unmatched: 16. This CDR3 has 17 residues. CDR3 loop: CSVEDLGPGGVESEQFF. The CDR3 region has the DNA TGCAGCGTTGAAGATTTAGGGCCAGGGGGCGTTGAGAGTGAGCAGTTCTTC.

For this clone: This CDR3 is also generated by other DNA sequences in the sample. The CDR3 here is CATSREQGDSPLHF. In DNA, the CDR3 is TGTGCCACCAGCAGAGAACAGGGGGATTCACCCCTCCACTTT. The chain employs TRBV15 and TRBJ1-6; the match to TRBD1 covers 8 bases. J was trimmed by 8 bases and V by 0 bases; bases with no gene match: 0. Per germline, CDR1 LNHNV and CDR2 YYDKDF (reference sequence). This CDR3 is 14 amino acids long.